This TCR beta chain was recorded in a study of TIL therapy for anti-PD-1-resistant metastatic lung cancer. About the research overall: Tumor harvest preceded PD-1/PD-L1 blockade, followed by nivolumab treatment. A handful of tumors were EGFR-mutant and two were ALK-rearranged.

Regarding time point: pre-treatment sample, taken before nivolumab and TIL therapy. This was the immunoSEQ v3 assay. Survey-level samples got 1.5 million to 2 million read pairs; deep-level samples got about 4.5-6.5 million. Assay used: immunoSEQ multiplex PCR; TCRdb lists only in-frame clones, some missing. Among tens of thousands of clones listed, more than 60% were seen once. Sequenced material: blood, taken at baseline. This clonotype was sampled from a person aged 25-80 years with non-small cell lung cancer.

CDR3 sequence (DNA): TGTGCCAGCAGCCGCCAGACTAGCGGGAGGACCTACAATGAGCAGTTCTTC. Translated: CASSRQTSGRTYNEQFF. The rearrangement links TRBV7-9 to TRBJ2-1; TRBD2 aligns across 13 bases. CDR1 is SEHNR, CDR2 FQNEAQ, per germline (reference sequence). Trimming removed 5 bases from V and 2 bases from J; junction bases left unmatched: 6. The CDR3 length is 17 residues.